Listed here is a single T cell receptor (beta chain). The sample comes from a study of blood T cell repertoires in COVID-19. Sequencing used immunoSEQ multiplex PCR; TCRdb keeps in-frame clones, though not all of them. The sample lists about 200,000 clones; 85% to 90% were seen once. The V end lost 2 bases, the J end lost 6 bases, and 14 bases lay between the germline ends. CDR1 SNHLY and CDR2 FYNNEI come from the germline V gene. The CDR3 totals 15 residues. This sequence was found in a man aged 50-60 years with acute or convalescent COVID-19. The chain uses TRBV2 and TRBJ1-5; D gene uncertain. Sequencing was carried out using peripheral blood. CDR3 coding DNA: TGTGCCAGCAGTGAACAGGAGCTAGCTGTTCAGCCCCAGCATTTT. Its protein product is CASSEQELAVQPQHF. Variable domain in full (rest from reference TRBV2 and TRBJ1-5): EPEVTQTPSHQVTQMGQEVILRCVPISNHLYFYWYRQILGQKVEFLVSFYNNEISEKSEIFDDQFSVERPDGSNFTLKIRSTKLEDSAMYFCASSEQELAVQPQHFGDGTRLSIL.